These 18 T cell receptor beta chains share one sample of origin, sequenced in a study of shared clonotypes between healthy human individuals. The assay was immunoSEQ multiplex PCR, and TCRdb's table has in-frame clones only and misses some. The table shows approximately 2.1 million clones, with over 85% occurring only once. Sequenced sample: naive CD4+ T cells from PBMCs. The subset is: CD45RA+ positively selected. The receptors were gathered from a man younger than 35 in good health. Some clones in this sample may be carry-over from other donors' samples.

The J gene is TRBJ1-2, the V gene TRBV4-2; 7 bases fit TRBD1. This CDR3 has 15 amino acids. V shed 6 bases and J 4 bases; nucleotides not matched to a gene: 11. From germline, CDR1 is LGHNA and CDR2 YNFKEQ. The CDR3 sequence is CASSPNLQGTYGYTF. Written as DNA, the CDR3 is TGTGCCAGCAGTCCGAACCTACAGGGGACCTATGGCTACACCTTC.

Comment on this clone: Other DNA variants within this sample encode the same CDR3. The chain uses TRBV5-1 and TRBJ2-7; 15 bases align to TRBD2. Per the germline V gene, CDR1 is SGHRS and CDR2 is YFSETQ. This CDR3 has 15 amino acids. Unmatched junction bases numbered 4, after V lost 5 bases and J lost 4 bases. CDR3 coding DNA: TGCGCCAGCAGTGGACTAGCGGGAGGGCCGTACGAGCAGTACTTC. This translates into CASSGLAGGPYEQYF.

The genes are TRBV7-9 and TRBJ1-1, with 7 bases lining up with TRBD1. Germline CDR1 reads SEHNR; CDR2 reads FQNEAQ (reference sequence). V was clipped by 6 bases and J by 1 base; unmatched bases: 11. The CDR3 is 16 residues long. CDR3 sequence reads: CASRKPTGQRNTEAFF. The DNA of the CDR3 is TGTGCCAGCAGGAAACCCACGGGACAGAGGAACACTGAAGCTTTCTTT.

This chain connects TRBV9 to TRBJ2-2; no clear D gene. The CDR3 contains 14 residues. CDR1 and CDR2 from the germline V gene are SGDLS and YYNGEE. Trimming cost V 1 base and J 6 bases, with 10 bases left between them. The CDR3 spells CASSVPRVAGELFF. CDR3 nucleotides: TGTGCCAGCAGCGTACCCCGGGTCGCCGGGGAGCTGTTTTTT.

This chain connects TRBV15 to TRBJ1-2; possible D gene TRBD1, 6 bases. CDR3 length: 15 amino acids. Trimming stripped 2 bases from V and 2 bases from J, with 12 bases between. Germline V lookup: CDR1 LNHNV, CDR2 YYDKDF (reference sequence). The CDR3, as DNA: TGTGCCACCAGCAGAAACAACAGGGAGAACTATGGCTACACCTTC. It is translated as CATSRNNRENYGYTF. Variable domain in full (rest from reference TRBV15 and TRBJ1-2): DAMVIQNPRYQVTQFGKPVTLSCSQTLNHNVMYWYQQKSSQAPKLLFHYYDKDFNNEADTPDNFQSRRPNTSFCFLDIRSPGLGDTAMYLCATSRNNRENYGYTFGSGTRLTVV.

This sequence joins TRBV4-1 and TRBJ2-1, with 11 bases lining up with TRBD2. The germline V gene encodes CDR1 MGHRA and CDR2 YSYEKL. The CDR3 extends over 16 amino acids. Unmatched junction bases numbered 1, after V lost 1 base and J lost 2 bases. CDR3 amino acids: CASSQGSGRAYNEQFF. CDR3 in DNA: TGCGCCAGCAGCCAAGGTAGCGGGAGGGCCTACAATGAGCAGTTCTTC.

This sequence joins TRBV19 and TRBJ2-7; 7 bases fit TRBD1. Germline V gene data show CDR1 as LNHDA and CDR2 as SQIVND (reference sequence). Trimming at V came to 4 bases and at J to 5 bases, leaving 5 bases not matched to a gene. The CDR3 covers 13 residues. CDR3 sequence (DNA): TGTGCCAGTAGTACCTCCAGGGGGAACGAGCAGTACTTC. Translation: CASSTSRGNEQYF. Full variable domain (rest looked up from reference TRBV19 and TRBJ2-7): DGGITQSPKYLFRKEGQNVTLSCEQNLNHDAMYWYRQDPGQGLRLIYYSQIVNDFQKGDIAEGYSVSREKKESFPLTVTSAQKNPTAFYLCASSTSRGNEQYFGPGTRLTVT.

This sequence joins TRBV5-4 and TRBJ2-7, with TRBD2 matching over 14 bases. Germline CDR1 reads SGHNT; CDR2 reads YYREEE (reference sequence). The V gene end was trimmed by 0 bases and the J gene end by 3 bases; junction bases not matched to a gene: 2. CDR3 length equals 16 residues. DNA of the CDR3: TGTGCCAGCAGCTTGGCGGGACTAGCGGGAGACTACGAGCAGTACTTC. It is translated as CASSLAGLAGDYEQYF.

About this clone itself: Other DNA sequences within the sample encode an identical CDR3. This chain uses TRBV18 with TRBJ2-1, with a tentative D call TRBD1 (6 bases). Germline lookup yields CDR1 KGHSH and CDR2 LQKENI. The V end lost 3 bases, the J end lost 2 bases, and 11 bases lay between the germline ends. This CDR3 is 15 amino acids long. CDR3 loop: CASSPLGQTYNEQFF. CDR3 nucleotide sequence: TGTGCCAGCTCACCCCTTGGACAGACCTACAATGAGCAGTTCTTC.

V usage is TRBV7-2 and J usage is TRBJ1-2; D ambiguous. The CDR3 contains 15 residues. Germline V gene sequence: CDR1 SGHTA, CDR2 FQGNSA. Trimming took off 5 bases at V and 7 bases at J, with 20 bases between the two ends. CDR3 region: CASSQRTLAPVGYTF. In nucleotides, the CDR3 is TGTGCCAGCAGCCAGCGTACCCTCGCACCAGTTGGCTACACCTTC.

This chain links TRBV6-6 with TRBJ2-5; unclear D gene. The V gene's germline CDR1 is MNHNY and CDR2 SVGAGI (reference sequence). Trimming left V 2 bases short and J 4 bases short, with 5 bases between. The CDR3 contains 12 residues. CDR3 sequence reads: CASSYTLETQYF. The CDR3 DNA is TGTGCCAGCAGTTACACTTTAGAGACCCAGTACTTC.

The table lists this clone with a count of one. The chain carries TRBV7-3 and TRBJ2-1, with D unresolved. Germline V gives CDR1 SGHTA, CDR2 FQGTGA. The germline V and J ends were trimmed by 2 bases and 4 bases, with 12 bases remaining between them. The CDR3 contains 15 residues. The CDR3 region is CASSLDSMSYNEQFF. The CDR3 region has the DNA TGTGCCAGCAGCTTAGATTCTATGTCATACAATGAGCAGTTCTTC.

The chain links TRBV18 to TRBJ2-7; 7 bases are shared with TRBD1. CDR1 and CDR2 (germline): KGHSH, LQKENI. V lost 2 bases and J lost 2; bases outside the gene matches: 3. The CDR3 loop spans 14 amino acids. The CDR3 here is CASSPYRGAYEQYF. CDR3 nucleotide sequence: TGTGCCAGCTCACCATACAGGGGAGCCTACGAGCAGTACTTC.

The CDR3: CASSLTVGTNTGELFF. In DNA, the CDR3 is TGTGCCAGCAGCCTAACTGTAGGGACGAACACCGGGGAGCTGTTTTTT. The chain is built from TRBV7-8 and TRBJ2-2; D gene uncertain. Per germline, CDR1 SGHVS and CDR2 FQNEAQ. Between the trimmed V and J ends, which lost 5 bases and 0 bases, there was a span of 13 bases. CDR3 length: 16 amino acids.

The chain uses TRBV12-5 and TRBJ2-3; D is tentatively TRBD1 or TRBD2 (5 bases each). Trimming pared 3 bases from V and 8 bases from J, leaving 27 bases between. Germline V CDR1 and CDR2: LGHNT, FRNRAP. The CDR3 extends over 18 amino acids. CDR3 coding DNA: TGTGCTAGTGGTTTTCGTCTTTCTCCGGGTCGGCTTGGGGGTACGCAGTATTTT. Its protein product is CASGFRLSPGRLGGTQYF.

The rearrangement uses TRBV7-3 and TRBJ2-3; TRBD1 aligns across 7 bases. V lost 4 bases and J lost 1; bases outside the gene matches: 2. In germline, CDR1 is SGHTA, CDR2 FQGTGA. This CDR3 comprises 14 residues. CDR3 nucleotides: TGTGCCAGCAGCTATGACAGGGGCACAGATACGCAGTATTTT. Protein: CASSYDRGTDTQYF.

Comments on this clone: The same CDR3 arises from other DNA sequences in this sample as well. The gene calls are TRBV6-6 and TRBJ1-5, with TRBD1 identical over 7 bases. Germline CDR1 and CDR2: MNHNY and SVGAGI (reference sequence). After removal of 5 bases from V and 2 bases from J, the junction contained 3 bases not matched to a gene. The CDR3 has 14 amino acids. CDR3 coding DNA: TGTGCCAGCAGTCCCACAGGGGGCAATCAGCCCCAGCATTTT. It encodes CASSPTGGNQPQHF.

This chain links TRBV10-2 with TRBJ1-1, with D possibly TRBD1 on 5 matching bases. This CDR3 comprises 15 residues. Germline V gene data show CDR1 as WSHSY and CDR2 as SAAADI. Trimming took 1 base from V and 5 from J, leaving 14 bases between them. Here the CDR3 reads CASSELAGVGTEAFF. The CDR3 coding sequence is TGCGCCAGCAGTGAGTTGGCGGGGGTTGGGACTGAAGCTTTCTTT.